This T cell receptor (beta chain) derives from a study of control samples from healthy donors and cancer patients. Method: immunoSEQ multiplex PCR; TCRdb's copy keeps in-frame clones and lacks some. Among roughly 88,000 clones listed, 91% were seen once. The source material was blood. This clonotype originated in a man aged 50-60 years in good health.

Here the CDR3 reads CATGKYNEQFF. The CDR3 nucleotides read TGTGCCACCGGAAAATACAATGAGCAGTTCTTC. This sequence joins TRBV24-1 and TRBJ2-1, with D hard to call. The germline V gene has CDR1 KGHDR and CDR2 SFDVKD. This CDR3 has 11 amino acids. With 9 bases removed from V and 4 bases from J, the gap between germline ends came to 6 bases.